The 20 T cell receptor beta chains reported below all come from one sample, sequenced in a study of blood T cell repertoires in COVID-19 (dated by TCRdb to the early 2020s). The library was generated by the immunoSEQ multiplex PCR assay. The table was pulled from immuneACCESS by TCRdb, which kept in-frame rearrangements only. Such tables lose some clones; where checked, under half of the loss comes from unresolved V genes, and the rest has no known cause. The sample includes roughly 260,000 clones, with 85% to 90% observed a single time. The ten largest clones take up about 10% of the sample. The sequencing input was peripheral blood. Receptors originate from a woman aged 25 to 39 with COVID-19, enrolled during active disease.

The V and J genes are TRBV5-1 and TRBJ2-3; 7 bases line up with TRBD2. From germline, CDR1 is SGHRS and CDR2 YFSETQ. CDR3 length: 15 residues. V shed 5 bases and J 1 base; nucleotides not matched to a gene: 7. CDR3 sequence (DNA): TGCGCCAGCAGTGGGGGAGGGCCTGGCACAGATACGCAGTATTTT. Its translation: CASSGGGPGTDTQYF. Filled out from reference TRBV5-1 and TRBJ2-3, the complete variable domain reads KAGVTQTPRYLIKTRGQQVTLSCSPISGHRSVSWYQQTPGQGLQFLFEYFSETQRNKGNFPGRFSGRQFSNSRSEMNVSTLELGDSALYLCASSGGGPGTDTQYFGPGTRLTVL.

The V gene is TRBV6-5, the J gene TRBJ2-1, with 11 nucleotides matching TRBD2. The CDR3 has 13 residues. The germline V gene has CDR1 MNHEY and CDR2 SVGAGI. With V trimmed by 11 bases and J by 8 bases, 8 bases remained unmatched. As DNA, the CDR3 is TGTGCCGTCACTAGCGGGAGTAACTATGAGCAGTTCTTC. It encodes CAVTSGSNYEQFF.

The chain combines TRBV6-5 with TRBJ1-1; 9 nucleotides align to TRBD1. Unmatched junction bases numbered 6, after V lost 11 bases and J lost 5 bases. Germline loops: CDR1 MNHEY, CDR2 SVGAGI. There are 12 residues in the CDR3. Here the CDR3 reads CAARQGGTEAFF. The CDR3 DNA sequence: TGTGCCGCGAGACAGGGGGGGACTGAAGCTTTCTTT.

The rearrangement joins TRBV12-3 or TRBV12-4 to TRBJ1-2; the match to TRBD1 covers 7 bases. With V trimmed by 5 bases and J by 8 bases, 8 bases remained unmatched. This CDR3 is built from 13 residues. The CDR3 region is CASSPDRAGGYTF. In DNA, the CDR3 is TGTGCCAGCAGTCCCGACAGGGCCGGGGGCTACACCTTC.

This chain links TRBV7-2 with TRBJ1-5, with D unclear. The CDR3 runs to 13 residues. V was clipped by 0 bases and J by 6 bases, with 6 bases between them. Per germline, CDR1 SGHTA and CDR2 FQGNSA. The CDR3 bases are TGTGCCAGCAGCTTAGCGGAGGGTCAGCCCCAGCATTTT. The encoded protein is CASSLAEGQPQHF.

The chain combines TRBV9 with TRBJ2-1; D perhaps matches TRBD2 (6 bases). CDR1 is SGDLS, CDR2 YYNGEE, per germline. V gave up 4 bases and J gave up 5 bases, with 10 bases separating them. The CDR3 is 13 residues long. The CDR3 sequence is CASSRLGDNEQFF. The DNA for the CDR3 is TGTGCCAGCAGCCGACTAGGGGACAATGAGCAGTTCTTC.

The chain joins TRBV19 to TRBJ1-5; TRBD1 matches 7 bases. This CDR3 region has 14 residues. Germline lookup yields CDR1 LNHDA and CDR2 SQIVND (reference sequence). V was pared by 3 bases and J by 4 bases, with 3 bases of the junction left unmatched. The CDR3 region has the DNA TGTGCCAGTAGTATCGGGGACAGTAATCAGCCCCAGCATTTT. Translated, it gives CASSIGDSNQPQHF.

The chain employs TRBV6-5 and TRBJ1-3; tentatively, D is TRBD1 (6 bases). Germline lookup yields CDR1 MNHEY and CDR2 SVGAGI. Trimming removed 4 bases at V and 0 bases at J, with 7 bases between. The CDR3 loop spans 14 amino acids. The CDR3 reads CASSLTGSGNTIYF. CDR3 sequence (DNA): TGTGCCAGCAGTTTGACAGGCTCTGGAAACACCATATATTTT.

This clone was recorded a few times. The rearrangement joins TRBV5-1 to TRBJ1-1, with D possibly TRBD1 on 5 matching bases. Germline assignment: CDR1 SGHRS and CDR2 YFSETQ. This CDR3 has 12 amino acids. Trimming took 4 bases from V and 7 from J, leaving 11 bases between them. The CDR3 spells CASSDNQGEAFF. The CDR3 DNA reads as TGCGCCAGCAGCGACAACCAGGGTGAAGCTTTCTTT.

The V call is TRBV3-1 (or the pseudogene TRBV3-2), the J call TRBJ2-1; TRBD2 matches at 7 bases. Germline CDR1 is LGHDT and CDR2 is YNNKEL (reference sequence). There are 18 residues in the CDR3. With 2 bases clipped from V and 10 bases from J, the junction kept 20 bases outside the gene matches. The CDR3 loop is CASSQNIRASGFLGEQFF. The CDR3 nucleotides are TGTGCCAGCAGCCAAAATATTAGGGCTAGCGGATTCCTAGGGGAGCAGTTCTTC.

The chain has TRBV4-1 and TRBJ1-1, with no clear D. The length of the CDR3 is 18 residues. The V gene lost 0 bases and the J gene lost 1 base, with 18 bases spanning the gap. Germline CDR1 is MGHRA and CDR2 is YSYEKL. CDR3 coding DNA: TGCGCCAGCAGCCAAGATATGCCGAACTCCGCGGGGAACACTGAAGCTTTCTTT. Encoded protein: CASSQDMPNSAGNTEAFF.

This clone was picked up one time. The chain has TRBV2 and TRBJ1-4; 7 nucleotides line up with TRBD1. The CDR3 sequence is 14 residues long. V gave up 8 bases and J gave up 8 bases; unmatched junction bases: 11. The germline CDR1 and CDR2 sequences are SNHLY and FYNNEI. CDR3 residues: CASARQGQVEKLFF. The DNA of the CDR3 is TGTGCCAGCGCCAGACAGGGACAAGTGGAAAAACTGTTTTTT.

The chain couples TRBV29-1 to TRBJ2-2, with D maybe TRBD1 (6 bases). The CDR3 contains 14 residues. The V end was cut by 6 bases, the J end by 6 bases, with 17 bases between. Germline V gene lookup returns CDR1 SQVTM and CDR2 ANQGSEA. CDR3 in DNA: TGCAGCGTCCTGGACAGCCACAGGGCCGGGGAGCTGTTTTTT. Its protein product is CSVLDSHRAGELFF.

A word on this clone: Sequence at one end of the junction differs from germline and may be a read error. The same CDR3 can be traced to other DNA sequences in this sample. The rearrangement joins TRBV6-5 to TRBJ1-2; D gene uncertain. The CDR3 covers 13 residues. Germline CDR1 reads MNHEY; CDR2 reads SVGAGI. DNA of the CDR3: TGTGCCAGCAGTCGGAGCCAAGGATATGGCTACACCTTT. The encoded protein is CASSRSQGYGYTF.

V usage is TRBV18 and J usage is TRBJ1-5, with a possible D match to TRBD1 (6 bases). The length of the CDR3 is 18 residues. V was pared by 1 base and J by 5 bases, with 21 bases between. CDR1 and CDR2 from the germline V gene are KGHSH and LQKENI. Here the CDR3 DNA reads TGTGCCAGCTCACCACGCGAGGGCACAGGGCGACTTGATCAGCCCCAGCATTTT. It translates to CASSPREGTGRLDQPQHF.

This clone was observed a few times. The gene calls are TRBV12-1 and TRBJ1-4; TRBD1 is taken as the D call from the table, unchecked against the DNA. TRBV12-1 is labeled a pseudogene. The CDR3 has 17 residues. CDR3 sequence: CASSSSGTVATNEKLFF. DNA for the CDR3: TGTGCCAGCAGCTCGTCCGGGACAGTTGCAACTAATGAAAAACTGTTTTTT.

This chain's CDR3 is CASITWAGGSQPQHF. CDR3 nucleotides: TGTGCCAGCATCACGTGGGCAGGGGGCAGCCAGCCCCAGCATTTT. The chain recombines TRBV28 with TRBJ1-5; 8 bases line up with TRBD1. The CDR3 is 15 amino acids. The junction had 12 bases not matched to a gene; V was cut back by 7 bases and J by 7 bases. Germline CDR1 and CDR2: MDHEN and SYDVKM.

V is TRBV6-5 and J is TRBJ1-5, with 8 bases identical to TRBD1. V shed 5 bases and J 2 bases; nucleotides not matched to a gene: 5. Germline loops: CDR1 MNHEY, CDR2 SVGAGI. The CDR3 spans 15 residues. The CDR3 DNA follows: TGTGCCAGCAGTACAGACAGGGGCGGCAATCAGCCCCAGCATTTT. This gives the protein CASSTDRGGNQPQHF.

The rearrangement joins TRBV18 to TRBJ1-2; possibly TRBD1 for D (6 bases). The CDR3 is 15 amino acids. V lost 4 bases and J lost 0, with 12 bases in between. Germline V lookup: CDR1 KGHSH, CDR2 LQKENI. The CDR3 DNA reads as TGTGCCAGCTCACTAGGACAGAGCACTAACTATGGCTACACCTTC. Translated: CASSLGQSTNYGYTF.

This clone was seen once. V is TRBV28 and J is TRBJ1-2; 7 bases match TRBD1. The CDR3 runs to 14 residues. In germline, CDR1 is MDHEN, CDR2 SYDVKM. Trimming took 3 bases from V and 1 from J; bases not matched to a gene: 2. The DNA of the CDR3 is TGTGCCAGCAGTTTGGGGACAGTTAACTATGGCTACACCTTC. Protein product: CASSLGTVNYGYTF.